This T cell receptor (beta chain) was sequenced in a study of OX40 agonist ivuxolimab in advanced cancers. Across the study: Hepatocellular carcinoma, melanoma, renal cell or head and neck cancer affected the dose-escalation patients. Participants averaged approximately 65 years of age (range roughly 23 to 90) and were approximately 81% male. Two cutaneous melanoma patients and one hepatocellular carcinoma patient, three in all, had partial responses.

On this clone itself: Its specificity is not known.

Findings of the study overall: CD4+ T cells averaged fewer expanded clones than CD8+ T cells.

Only in-frame clones appear in the TCRdb table, and some are missing; sequencing was by immunoSEQ multiplex PCR. The sample comprises about 36,000 clones, roughly 80% of which are singletons, and 20% to 25% rests with the top ten. The CDR3 runs to 14 residues. V was pared by 6 bases and J by 1 base, with 12 bases between. From germline, CDR1 is MDHEN and CDR2 SYDVKM. This rearrangement joins TRBV28 to TRBJ1-1; D unclear. Sequenced here: CD4+ or CD8+ T cells sorted from blood, sampled in a trial of the OX40 agonist ivuxolimab. The source of this sequence is an adult with an advanced solid tumor such as melanoma, head and neck, liver or kidney cancer. CDR3 amino acids: CASRVGPANTEAFF. The CDR3 DNA sequence: TGTGCCAGCAGGGTAGGACCTGCGAACACTGAAGCTTTCTTT.